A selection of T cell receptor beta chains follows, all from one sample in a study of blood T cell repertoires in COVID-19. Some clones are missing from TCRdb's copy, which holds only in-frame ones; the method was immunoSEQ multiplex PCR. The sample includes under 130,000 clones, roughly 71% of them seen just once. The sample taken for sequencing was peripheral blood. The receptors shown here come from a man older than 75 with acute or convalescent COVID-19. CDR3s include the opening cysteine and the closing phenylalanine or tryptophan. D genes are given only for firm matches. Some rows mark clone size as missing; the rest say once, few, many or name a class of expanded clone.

TGTGCCAGCACCTTAAACACCGGGGAGCTGTTTTTT	CASTLNTGELFF	TRBV12-3/TRBV12-4	TRBJ2-2	-	-
TGTGCCAGCAGCGCAATTGGAGTGAACACCGGGGAGCTGTTTTTT	CASSAIGVNTGELFF	TRBV5-4	TRBJ2-2	-	-
TGCAGCGTGAGGGGACTCGATGGCTACACCTTC	CSVRGLDGYTF	TRBV29-1	TRBJ1-2	few	-
TGTGCCAGCATCGGCGGGAGGGCCTACAATGAGCAGTTCTTC	CASIGGRAYNEQFF	TRBV28	TRBJ2-1	-	TRBD2
TGTGCCAGCAGGGGGGGTGCCGGGGAGCTGTTTTTT	CASRGGAGELFF	TRBV6-6	TRBJ2-2	few	-
TGCGCCAGCAGCCCCACTAGCGGGAGGAGCTCCTACAATGAGCAGTTCTTC	CASSPTSGRSSYNEQFF	TRBV5-1	TRBJ2-1	-	TRBD2
TGCAGCGTGGGACAAACCAACACTGAAGCTTTCTTT	CSVGQTNTEAFF	TRBV29-1	TRBJ1-1	-	-
TGTGCCAGCAGCGTAGACGGGAGGAACACTGAAGCTTTCTTT	CASSVDGRNTEAFF	TRBV9	TRBJ1-1	-	-
TGTGCCACCAGCAGAGATTTTAATATCGGGGAGCTGTTTTTT	CATSRDFNIGELFF	TRBV15	TRBJ2-2	once	-
TGTGCCAGCACCCAAAGGGGGCGACGAGATATTCCCAATCAGCCCCAGCATTTT	CASTQRGRRDIPNQPQHF	TRBV21-1	TRBJ1-5	-	-
TGTGCCAGCAGCGTAGCCACTAGCGGTACCTACAATGAGCAGTTCTTC	CASSVATSGTYNEQFF	TRBV9	TRBJ2-1	many	TRBD2
TGTGCCAGCAGCTTAGGCCCAGGGGGGACTAGCCGAGAGACCCAGTACTTC	CASSLGPGGTSRETQYF	TRBV7-8	TRBJ2-5	-	TRBD2
TGTGCCAGCTCACCGCAGGGGGCTACTGAAGCTTTCTTT	CASSPQGATEAFF	TRBV18	TRBJ1-1	-	TRBD1
TGTGCCAGCAGCCGCCCGCGCGATGAGCAGTTCTTC	CASSRPRDEQFF	TRBV7-8	TRBJ2-1	few	-
TGTGCCAGTAAAACAGGGGACACAGATACGCAGTATTTT	CASKTGDTDTQYF	TRBV19	TRBJ2-3	-	TRBD1
TGTGCCAGCTCCCAACAGGGGGCAGCTGGGGCCAACGTCCTGACTTTC	CASSQQGAAGANVLTF	TRBV18	TRBJ2-6	few	TRBD1
TGTGCCAGCAGTCCCCCCCAGGAAGCCCAGCCCCAGCATTTT	CASSPPQEAQPQHF	TRBV7-2	TRBJ1-5	-	-
TGTGCCAGCAGCCAGGCCCATAGCGGAAGTGAGCAGTTCTTC	CASSQAHSGSEQFF	TRBV4-2	TRBJ2-1	-	-